This is a list of T cell receptor beta chains from one sample in a study of blood T cell repertoires in COVID-19. Clones were sequenced by immunoSEQ multiplex PCR, and TCRdb holds only the in-frame ones, with some missing. The repertoire includes fewer than 250,000 clones, roughly four fifths of them detected once, and 2% to 3% sits in the top ten. Sequenced: peripheral blood. These receptors all come from a woman aged 40 to 50 with active or convalescent COVID-19. CDR3s include the opening cysteine and the closing phenylalanine or tryptophan. D genes are given only for firm matches. Clone size appears in some rows only: once, few, many, or a class for an expanded clone.

clone_size	d_call	v_call	j_call	cdr3_aa	cdr3_nt
.	.	TRBV27	TRBJ1-5	CASTPSALGRYSNQPQHF	TGTGCCAGCACCCCGTCGGCCCTGGGCAGATATAGCAATCAGCCCCAGCATTTT
.	.	TRBV29-1	TRBJ2-5	CSVRDMGQETQYF	TGCAGCGTCCGGGACATGGGGCAAGAGACCCAGTACTTC
.	.	TRBV20-1	TRBJ2-1	CSARLRDEQFF	TGCAGTGCTAGGCTTCGCGATGAGCAGTTCTTC
.	TRBD1	TRBV5-1	TRBJ1-4	CASSISGTGTEKLFF	TGCGCCAGCAGCATCTCCGGGACAGGAACTGAAAAACTGTTTTTT
.	TRBD1	TRBV6-1	TRBJ2-4	CASSEAFGQGIQYF	TGTGCCAGCAGTGAAGCTTTCGGACAGGGGATTCAGTACTTC
.	TRBD2	TRBV4-2	TRBJ2-1	CASSQDSGGAGNEQFF	TGTGCCAGCAGCCAAGATAGCGGGGGGGCAGGCAATGAGCAGTTCTTC
.	TRBD1	TRBV24-1	TRBJ2-5	CATSDRSRGHETQYF	TGTGCCACCAGTGATAGGTCCAGGGGGCACGAGACCCAGTACTTC
.	TRBD1	TRBV7-8	TRBJ1-6	CASSRQGYNSPLHF	TGTGCCAGCAGCCGACAGGGCTATAATTCACCCCTCCACTTT
.	.	TRBV6-1	TRBJ1-5	CASSEAVAGAGPQHF	TGTGCCAGCAGTGAAGCGGTTGCGGGCGCGGGGCCCCAGCATTTT
.	.	TRBV27	TRBJ2-7	CASRVSLAFPYEQYF	TGTGCCAGCCGTGTGAGCCTAGCGTTTCCCTACGAGCAGTACTTC
.	.	TRBV24-1	TRBJ2-5	CATSDFKQGQETQYF	TGTGCCACCAGTGATTTTAAGCAGGGCCAAGAGACCCAGTACTTC
.	.	TRBV6-5	TRBJ2-1	CASSYYGGAGRNEQFF	TGTGCCAGCAGTTACTATGGGGGGGCGGGCAGGAATGAGCAGTTCTTC
.	TRBD2	TRBV25-1	TRBJ2-1	CASRTSGNNEQFF	TGTGCCAGCCGAACTAGCGGCAACAATGAGCAGTTCTTC
.	.	TRBV19	TRBJ1-1	CASSTYGQITEAFF	TGTGCCAGTAGTACCTACGGACAAATCACTGAAGCTTTCTTT
.	.	TRBV30	TRBJ2-1	CAWSVGQYNEQFF	TGTGCCTGGAGTGTAGGACAGTACAATGAGCAGTTCTTC
.	.	TRBV30	TRBJ1-3	CARGSGNTIYF	TGTGCCCGGGGGTCAGGAAACACCATATATTTT
.	TRBD1	TRBV4-1	TRBJ2-3	CASSRQGQRATDTQYF	TGCGCCAGCAGTCGACAGGGGCAGAGGGCCACAGATACGCAGTATTTT
.	TRBD2	TRBV6-6	TRBJ2-1	CASSSGTSGPEQFF	TGTGCCAGCAGTTCCGGGACTAGCGGACCTGAGCAGTTCTTC
.	.	TRBV6-6	TRBJ1-2	CASSLNAQGSYTF	TGTGCCAGCAGCCTGAATGCGCAGGGTAGCTACACCTTC
.	TRBD2	TRBV4-3	TRBJ2-5	CASSHGTSGQETQYF	TGCGCCAGCAGCCATGGGACTAGCGGACAAGAGACCCAGTACTTC
.	.	TRBV18	TRBJ1-1	CASSPRETEAFF	TGTGCCAGCTCACCGAGGGAAACTGAAGCTTTCTTT
.	.	TRBV6-5	TRBJ1-1	CASRLTGMDTEAFF	TGTGCCAGCAGACTTACAGGCATGGACACTGAAGCTTTCTTT
.	.	TRBV19	TRBJ1-1	CASNDRDNIEAFF	TGTGCCAGTAACGACCGGGACAACATTGAAGCTTTCTTT
.	.	TRBV12-3/TRBV12-4	TRBJ1-4	CASMSGANEKLFF	TGTGCCAGCATGTCAGGGGCTAATGAAAAACTGTTTTTT
.	.	TRBV2	TRBJ2-2	CASSGSGAPTGELFF	TGTGCCAGCAGTGGTTCAGGGGCCCCCACCGGGGAGCTGTTTTTT
.	.	TRBV4-2	TRBJ2-2	CASSQVDTGELFF	TGTGCCAGCAGCCAAGTCGACACCGGGGAGCTGTTTTTT
.	.	TRBV11-3	TRBJ2-7	CASSSGQNEQYF	TGTGCCAGCAGCTCCGGACAGAACGAGCAGTACTTC
.	.	TRBV19	TRBJ1-5	CASSIQGRDNQPQHF	TGTGCCAGTAGTATTCAGGGGCGCGACAATCAGCCCCAGCATTTT
.	TRBD1	TRBV6-1	TRBJ1-4	CASSERTGGGQREKLFF	TGTGCCAGCAGTGAAAGGACAGGGGGCGGTCAGCGTGAAAAACTGTTTTTT
once	TRBD2	TRBV11-2	TRBJ2-7	CASSPLLAGPSYEQYF	TGTGCCAGCAGTCCCCTCCTAGCGGGGCCCTCCTACGAGCAGTACTTC
.	TRBD1	TRBV11-2	TRBJ1-6	CASSLVQGSSPLHF	TGTGCCAGCAGCTTAGTACAGGGGAGTTCACCCCTCCACTTT
once	TRBD2	TRBV24-1	TRBJ2-5	CATSDSRTSGGYETQYF	TGTGCCACCAGTGATTCTAGGACTAGCGGGGGGTACGAGACCCAGTACTTC
.	TRBD1	TRBV29-1	TRBJ2-1	CSVGDRGGDEQFF	TGCAGCGTGGGGGACAGGGGCGGCGATGAGCAGTTCTTC
.	TRBD1	TRBV5-1	TRBJ1-1	CASSRTGPMNTEAFF	TGCGCCAGCAGCCGGACAGGGCCTATGAACACTGAAGCTTTCTTT
.	TRBD1	TRBV4-2	TRBJ1-6	CASSKGTVYNSPLHF	TGTGCCAGCAGCAAAGGGACAGTCTATAATTCACCCCTCCACTTT
once	.	TRBV7-2	TRBJ1-4	CASSHRDNPSEKLFF	TGTGCCAGCAGCCACCGGGACAACCCAAGTGAAAAACTGTTTTTT
.	.	TRBV9	TRBJ1-3	CASSPSVVSGNTIYF	TGTGCCAGCAGCCCATCGGTGGTCTCTGGAAACACCATATATTTT
.	TRBD2	TRBV30	TRBJ2-1	CAWSSGTYNEQFF	TGTGCCTGGTCTAGCGGAACTTACAATGAGCAGTTCTTC
few	.	TRBV18	TRBJ1-2	CASSPTQGSGYTF	TGTGCCAGCTCACCAACTCAGGGGTCGGGCTACACCTTC
.	.	TRBV6-5	TRBJ1-1	CASSRLGGEAFF	TGTGCCAGCAGCCGCCTGGGGGGGGAAGCTTTCTTT
.	.	TRBV5-6	TRBJ1-2	CASSLLGGRNGYTF	TGTGCCAGCAGCTTGTTGGGGGGAAGAAATGGCTACACCTTC
.	.	TRBV11-3	TRBJ2-5	CASSLEVAGAYSGETQYF	TGTGCCAGCAGCTTAGAAGTCGCGGGGGCCTATTCTGGGGAGACCCAGTACTTC
.	TRBD1	TRBV29-1	TRBJ1-5	CSVENRDRVNQPQHF	TGCAGCGTTGAAAACCGGGACAGGGTAAATCAGCCCCAGCATTTT
.	.	TRBV28	TRBJ1-1	CASRWRGPGEAFF	TGTGCCAGCAGGTGGCGGGGGCCGGGAGAAGCTTTCTTT
.	.	TRBV27	TRBJ1-4	CASSPRTDFNEKLFF	TGTGCCAGCAGTCCCAGGACAGATTTTAATGAAAAACTGTTTTTT
.	.	TRBV19	TRBJ1-2	CASSMFRERGGYTF	TGTGCCAGTAGTATGTTCAGGGAACGGGGGGGCTACACCTTC
.	TRBD1	TRBV5-6	TRBJ2-7	CASSFGQGPYEQYF	TGTGCCAGCAGCTTTGGACAGGGACCCTACGAGCAGTACTTC
.	.	TRBV30	TRBJ1-5	CAWSQGIFQPQHF	TGTGCCTGGAGCCAGGGAATTTTTCAGCCCCAGCATTTT
.	.	TRBV19	TRBJ1-2	CASSIEPQLGYTF	TGTGCCAGTAGTATAGAACCCCAACTTGGCTACACCTTC
.	TRBD1	TRBV20-1	TRBJ2-2	CSASRGGAGTGELFF	TGCAGTGCTAGTCGAGGGGGCGCGGGCACCGGGGAGCTGTTTTTT
.	.	TRBV28	TRBJ1-3	CASRSQGSGGNTIYF	TGTGCCAGCAGATCCCAGGGATCAGGGGGAAACACCATATATTTT
.	.	TRBV5-1	TRBJ2-7	CASNLQGRGPYEQYF	TGCGCCAGCAATTTACAGGGCAGGGGACCCTACGAGCAGTACTTC
.	.	TRBV12-5	TRBJ1-1	CASGRGLNTEAFF	TGTGCTAGTGGCAGGGGCCTGAACACTGAAGCTTTCTTT
once	TRBD2	TRBV25-1	TRBJ2-5	CASSEGSSGSRETQYF	TGTGCCAGCAGTGAAGGCAGTAGCGGGAGCCGTGAGACCCAGTACTTC
.	.	TRBV28	TRBJ2-2	CASSLTGIAGELFF	TGTGCCAGCAGTTTAACAGGGATCGCCGGGGAGCTGTTTTTT